Below are 9 T cell receptor beta chains sequenced from a single sample in a study of T cell responses to AZD1222 COVID-19 vaccine. Assay used: immunoSEQ multiplex PCR; TCRdb lists only in-frame clones, some missing. Of about 73,000 clones in the sample, about 88% were seen once. The input for sequencing was peripheral blood, taken 28 days after the second AZD1222 dose. The receptors come from an adult who received the AZD1222 COVID-19 vaccine.

V usage is TRBV28 and J usage is TRBJ1-5; TRBD1 agrees at 9 bases. The trim removed 11 bases at V and 3 bases at J, leaving 14 bases unmatched. The germline gives CDR1 MDHEN, CDR2 SYDVKM. This CDR3 is built from 16 residues. The CDR3 DNA reads TGTGCCGCCCGGGACAGGGTACCGGTCGACAATCAGCCCCAGCATTTT. Amino acids: CAARDRVPVDNQPQHF.

This chain links TRBV7-9 with TRBJ2-7; 10 nucleotides agree with TRBD1. The germline V gene has CDR1 SEHNR and CDR2 FQNEAQ (reference sequence). The V gene end was trimmed by 4 bases and the J gene end by 6 bases; junction bases not matched to a gene: 9. The CDR3 has 15 residues. For the CDR3, the DNA is TGTGCCAGCAGCTCCTCCGGGACAGGGGCTTCCGAGCAGTACGTC. Translation: CASSSSGTGASEQYV.

This clone was detected once. This rearrangement joins TRBV2 to TRBJ1-1; TRBD1 aligns across 7 bases. Germline V gene lookup returns CDR1 SNHLY and CDR2 FYNNEI. After removal of 7 bases from V and 4 bases from J, the junction contained 6 bases not matched to a gene. CDR3 size: 13 residues. Written as DNA, the CDR3 is TGTGCCAGCAACCGACAGGGTTTCACTGAAGCTTTCTTT. Translated: CASNRQGFTEAFF.

The chain joins TRBV6-2 or TRBV6-3 to TRBJ2-6; D possibly corresponds to TRBD1 (6 bases). This CDR3 contains 18 residues. Deletions cut 0 bases from V and 0 bases from J, with 12 bases between. From germline, CDR1 is MNHEY and CDR2 SVGEGT. The CDR3 spells CASSYSDRIHSGANVLTF. The CDR3 nucleotides read TGTGCCAGCAGTTACTCTGACAGGATTCACTCTGGGGCCAACGTCCTGACTTTC.

This rearrangement joins TRBV5-6 to TRBJ1-5; TRBD1 agrees at 9 bases. Per germline, CDR1 SGHDT and CDR2 YYEEEE. The CDR3 is 17 residues long. The trim removed 2 bases at V and 2 bases at J, leaving 8 bases unmatched. The CDR3 region has the DNA TGTGCCAGCAGCTTCCGGACAGGGGTTATCGGCAATCAGCCCCAGCATTTT. Encoded protein: CASSFRTGVIGNQPQHF.

The chain carries TRBV4-2 and TRBJ2-1, with 11 bases fitting TRBD2. CDR1 is LGHNA and CDR2 is YNFKEQ in the germline V gene. V was clipped by 4 bases and J by 4 bases; unmatched bases: 6. This CDR3 region has 16 residues. CDR3 nucleotide sequence: TGTGCCAGCAGCCCGGGACTAGCGGATTCTTACAATGAGCAGTTCTTC. Translating it yields CASSPGLADSYNEQFF.

This rearrangement joins TRBV19 to TRBJ2-4, with TRBD1 identical over 7 bases. The germline V gene encodes CDR1 LNHDA and CDR2 SQIVND (reference sequence). Unmatched junction bases numbered 10, after V lost 1 base and J lost 4 bases. This CDR3 is built from 17 residues. CDR3 nucleotides: TGTGCCAGTAGTATAGTCCGGGACAGTTTTGGTAAAAACATTCAGTACTTC. Its protein is CASSIVRDSFGKNIQYF.

This chain links TRBV5-1 with TRBJ2-2; D is perhaps TRBD1 (5 bases). The CDR3 is made up of 14 amino acids. The V gene lost 3 bases and the J gene lost 6 bases, with 12 bases spanning the gap. Germline V gene sequence: CDR1 SGHRS, CDR2 YFSETQ. The CDR3 reads CASSSGQLAGELFF. CDR3 DNA sequence: TGCGCCAGCAGCTCCGGACAACTCGCCGGGGAGCTGTTTTTT.

The J gene is TRBJ2-3, the V gene TRBV3-1 (or the pseudogene TRBV3-2); 10 bases are shared with TRBD2. The CDR3 spans 14 residues. The germline V gene encodes CDR1 LGHDT and CDR2 YNNKEL (reference sequence). The J segment lost 7 bases and the V segment lost 1 base, leaving 2 bases of the junction unmatched. The CDR3 coding sequence is TGTGCCAGCAGCCAAGGGACTAGCGGAAATACGCAGTATTTT. Its translation: CASSQGTSGNTQYF.